A single sample is the source of the 21 T cell receptor beta chains below, sequenced in a study of regulatory dendritic cells for organ transplantation (dated by TCRdb to the late 2010s). Sorted T cell subsets were CFSE-labeled and co-cultured for around five days with allogeneic regulatory or mature dendritic cells at a 1:10 DC:T ratio. Library generation was performed with the immunoSEQ multiplex PCR assay. This immuneACCESS table, as held by TCRdb, lists in-frame sequences with V and J called but not all clones. Of the missing ones, under half trace to an unresolved V gene in checked studies; the others have no known cause. The sample yields over 8,000 clones; around 80% were counted once. The top ten hold 2.5% to 3% of the sample. No antigen has been identified for these receptors. Sequences were obtained from memory CD4+ T cells from blood cultured with dendritic cells. Reading the label with the study, this specimen's cell subset or site is: CD45RO+ memory T cells. The receptor source for this set is a human donor in good health.

The gene calls are TRBV2 and TRBJ2-3; tentatively, D is TRBD1 (5 bases). Germline assignment: CDR1 SNHLY and CDR2 FYNNEI. The CDR3 loop spans 15 amino acids. Deletions cut 5 bases from V and 4 bases from J, with 16 bases between. The DNA of the CDR3 is TGTGCCAGCAGTACTCAGGGAAGGAGCGCAGATACGCAGTATTTT. Translating gives CASSTQGRSADTQYF.

V gene TRBV7-2 combines with J gene TRBJ2-3; 7 bases align to TRBD2. The V gene's germline CDR1 is SGHTA and CDR2 FQGNSA. CDR3 length: 18 residues. With V trimmed by 0 bases and J by 0 bases, 9 bases remained unmatched. The CDR3 coding sequence is TGTGCCAGCAGCTTAGCGTATTCAGGCGGGGGAAGCACAGATACGCAGTATTTT. Translated, it gives CASSLAYSGGGSTDTQYF. Looking up the rest from reference TRBV7-2 and TRBJ2-3 gives the full variable domain: GAGVSQSPSNKVTEKGKDVELRCDPISGHTALYWYRQSLGQGLEFLIYFQGNSAPDKSGLPSDRFSAERTGGSVSTLTIQRTQQEDSAVYLCASSLAYSGGGSTDTQYFGPGTRLTVL.

This chain connects TRBV11-2 to TRBJ2-3; D may be TRBD2 (5 bases). Germline CDR1 reads SGHAT; CDR2 reads FQNNGV. CDR3 length: 13 amino acids. Trimming shortened V by 6 bases and J by 8 bases, and 15 bases separated the two germline ends. The CDR3 spells CASSTSAGGTQYF. Written as DNA, the CDR3 is TGTGCCAGCAGTACATCCGCAGGAGGTACGCAGTATTTT.

V gene TRBV11-2 combines with J gene TRBJ1-4; 8 bases map to TRBD1. CDR3 length: 14 amino acids. V lost 2 bases and J lost 8; bases outside the gene matches: 4. Germline V gene lookup returns CDR1 SGHAT and CDR2 FQNNGV. The DNA of the CDR3 is TGTGCCAGCAGCTTAATTGGGACAGGAGAAAAACTGTTTTTT. This codes for CASSLIGTGEKLFF.

The chain carries TRBV7-9 and TRBJ2-5, with D possibly called TRBD1 or TRBD2 (6 bases each). Trimming shortened V by 8 bases and J by 4 bases, and 17 bases separated the two germline ends. Germline CDR1 and CDR2: SEHNR and FQNEAQ (reference sequence). CDR3 length: 14 residues. CDR3 amino acids: CASGGRTRGETQYF. The CDR3 nucleotides read TGTGCCAGCGGGGGGCGCACCAGGGGAGAGACCCAGTACTTC.

In regard to this clone: The same CDR3 arises from other DNA sequences in this sample as well. This chain joins TRBV2 and TRBJ1-6, with TRBD1 identical over 7 bases. J gave up 7 bases and V 2 bases, and 5 bases lay outside the gene matches. The CDR3 is made up of 15 amino acids. CDR1 is SNHLY, CDR2 FYNNEI, per germline. CDR3 DNA sequence: TGTGCCAGCAGTGAACGACAGGGAGGGAATTCACCCCTCCACTTT. It translates to CASSERQGGNSPLHF.

The chain couples TRBV6-4 to TRBJ2-3, with TRBD1 matching over 7 bases. With V trimmed by 0 bases and J by 4 bases, 1 base remained unmatched. CDR1 and CDR2 (germline): MRHNA, SNTAGT. The CDR3 runs 14 residues. CDR3 amino acids: CASSDSQGADTQYF. Written as DNA, the CDR3 is TGTGCCAGCAGTGACTCGCAGGGGGCAGATACGCAGTATTTT.

The rearrangement uses TRBV5-4 and TRBJ1-4; D gene ambiguous. This CDR3 has 14 amino acids. Germline CDR1 SGHNT, CDR2 YYREEE (reference sequence). The V gene lost 6 bases and the J gene lost 5 bases, with 14 bases spanning the gap. The CDR3: CASTLDEKNEKLFF. CDR3 DNA sequence: TGTGCCAGCACCCTGGACGAGAAAAATGAAAAACTGTTTTTT.

The J gene is TRBJ2-7, the V gene TRBV28, with 10 bases aligning to TRBD1. Germline CDR1 MDHEN, CDR2 SYDVKM. The J segment lost 6 bases and the V segment lost 7 bases, leaving 9 bases of the junction unmatched. CDR3 length: 14 residues. CDR3 sequence (DNA): TGTGCCAGCACCTCTCCGGGACAGGGGACCGAGCAGTACTTC. Amino acid sequence: CASTSPGQGTEQYF.

V gene TRBV5-1 combines with J gene TRBJ1-5, with D possibly TRBD1 on 5 matching bases. Germline CDR1 reads SGHRS; CDR2 reads YFSETQ. V was trimmed by 1 base and J by 13 bases, leaving 18 bases between them. The CDR3 totals 14 residues. CDR3 coding DNA: TGCGCCAGCAGCTTGTATGGGCCGGGGCTGGAACAGCATTTT. This gives the protein CASSLYGPGLEQHF.

The J gene is TRBJ1-6, the V gene TRBV10-3; D is undetermined. Germline-derived CDR1 and CDR2 are ENHRY and SYGVKD. V was trimmed by 0 bases and J by 6 bases, leaving 9 bases between them. This CDR3 spans 15 amino acids. CDR3 bases: TGTGCCATCAGTGAGTCGGGAAGGACTAATTCACCCCTCCACTTT. It translates to CAISESGRTNSPLHF.

The chain has TRBV6-1 and TRBJ1-1; D might be TRBD1 (6 bases). The V gene's germline CDR1 is MNHNS and CDR2 SASEGT. The CDR3 contains 17 residues. V lost 4 bases, J lost 4 bases, and 22 bases lay in between. The CDR3: CASSGGGSGRGGTEAFF. The CDR3 nucleotides are TGTGCCAGCAGTGGAGGGGGGAGCGGCAGGGGAGGCACTGAAGCTTTCTTT.

This clone was observed once. The chain is built from TRBV7-3 and TRBJ2-5; D possibly uses TRBD1 or TRBD2 (5 bases each). Deletions cut 5 bases from V and 4 bases from J, with 17 bases between. The CDR3 length is 15 residues. The germline V gene encodes CDR1 SGHTA and CDR2 FQGTGA. CDR3 protein: CASSPGVLGVETQYF. The CDR3 DNA is TGTGCCAGCAGCCCCGGGGTACTAGGGGTAGAGACCCAGTACTTC. Full variable domain (rest looked up from reference TRBV7-3 and TRBJ2-5): GAGVSQTPSNKVTEKGKYVELRCDPISGHTALYWYRQSLGQGPEFLIYFQGTGAADDSGLPNDRFFAVRPEGSVSTLKIQRTERGDSAVYLCASSPGVLGVETQYFGPGTRLLVL.

This chain uses TRBV4-2 with TRBJ2-3; 11 positions agree with TRBD2. Germline values: CDR1 LGHNA, CDR2 YNFKEQ. The length of the CDR3 is 15 residues. V gave up 4 bases and J gave up 4 bases; unmatched junction bases: 4. The CDR3 region is CASSRIAGGPDTQYF. DNA of the CDR3: TGTGCCAGCAGCCGAATAGCGGGGGGGCCAGATACGCAGTATTTT.

This clone showed up just once. The genes are TRBV4-1 and TRBJ2-5; no definite D call. The CDR3 loop spans 15 amino acids. The V gene lost 0 bases and the J gene lost 4 bases, with 12 bases spanning the gap. Germline CDR1 is MGHRA and CDR2 is YSYEKL. As DNA, the CDR3 is TGCGCCAGCAGCCAAGATGGGGTTGCGGTAGAGACCCAGTACTTC. Translated, it gives CASSQDGVAVETQYF.

The chain couples TRBV5-6 to TRBJ1-6; D remains ambiguous. Deletions cut 1 base from V and 4 bases from J, with 6 bases between. CDR3 length: 14 residues. Per germline, CDR1 SGHDT and CDR2 YYEEEE. CDR3 sequence: CASSLIGYNSPLHF. For the CDR3, the DNA is TGTGCCAGCAGCTTGATAGGGTATAATTCACCCCTCCACTTT.

There are a few counts of this clone. CDR3 in DNA: TGTGCCAGCAGTTTTACTGTCGGGCAGCCCCAGCATTTT. This translates into CASSFTVGQPQHF. The chain has TRBV7-3 and TRBJ1-5; no definite D call. Germline lookup yields CDR1 SGHTA and CDR2 FQGTGA. The V and J ends lost 6 bases and 7 bases respectively, with 13 bases between them. The CDR3 covers 13 residues.

The chain couples TRBV15 to TRBJ2-3, with 9 bases fitting TRBD2. V shed 1 base, J shed 6 bases, and the junction held 11 bases outside the gene matches. The germline gives CDR1 LNHNV, CDR2 YYDKDF (reference sequence). CDR3 length: 17 amino acids. This CDR3 reads CATSRGLGGGAPDTQYF. DNA of the CDR3: TGTGCCACCAGCAGAGGGCTTGGCGGGGGGGCCCCGGATACGCAGTATTTT.

This clone was seen only a few times. The chain is built from TRBV7-6 and TRBJ2-6; D is ambiguous. CDR1 and CDR2 (germline): SGHVS, FNYEAQ. Trimming removed 4 bases from V and 0 bases from J, with 7 bases in between. This CDR3 contains 15 residues. The CDR3 DNA follows: TGTGCCAGCAGCTCCACCTTCTCTGGGGCCAACGTCCTGACTTTC. It encodes CASSSTFSGANVLTF.

The genes are TRBV6-1 and TRBJ2-3; the D is unclear. V dropped 3 bases and J dropped 6 bases, with 7 bases sitting between them. The CDR3 spans 12 residues. Germline V CDR1 and CDR2: MNHNS, SASEGT. The CDR3 protein is CASSDIGDTQYF. The DNA for the CDR3 is TGTGCCAGCAGTGATATTGGGGATACGCAGTATTTT.

The V and J genes are TRBV28 and TRBJ1-6; 8 bases are shared with TRBD1. V was pared by 6 bases and J by 9 bases, with 7 bases of the junction left unmatched. CDR1 and CDR2 from the germline V gene are MDHEN and SYDVKM. The CDR3 spans 14 residues. CDR3 coding DNA: TGTGCCAGCAGACCAGACAGGGGCAGTTCACCCCTCCACTTT. Amino acid sequence: CASRPDRGSSPLHF.